The 2 T cell receptor beta chains listed next were all sequenced from one sample in a study of blood T cell repertoires in COVID-19. The method was immunoSEQ multiplex PCR; TCRdb's version includes in-frame clones alone and lacks a portion of them. In the table there are about 73,000 clones, around 77% of which are singletons. The sequenced sample consisted of peripheral blood. The source of these receptors is a man aged 65 to 79 with COVID-19, enrolled during active disease.

This chain joins TRBV7-3 and TRBJ2-1; 7 nucleotides match TRBD2. The V and J ends lost 5 bases and 9 bases, in that order; junction bases with no gene match: 7. Germline CDR1 SGHTA, CDR2 FQGTGA. This CDR3 is built from 13 residues. CDR3 in DNA: TGTGCCAGCAGCCCCCCTGGGGGGGGTGAGCAGTTCTTC. It codes for CASSPPGGGEQFF. Full variable domain (missing parts from reference TRBV7-3 and TRBJ2-1): GAGVSQTPSNKVTEKGKYVELRCDPISGHTALYWYRQSLGQGPEFLIYFQGTGAADDSGLPNDRFFAVRPEGSVSTLKIQRTERGDSAVYLCASSPPGGGEQFFGPGTRLTVL.

This chain joins TRBV21-1 and TRBJ2-1; the D call TRBD2 from the table was never checked on the DNA. TRBV21-1 is tagged as a pseudogene. The CDR3 runs to 17 residues. The CDR3 region is CASSRWVLGGSYTEQFF. In DNA, the CDR3 is TGTGCCAGCAGTCGTTGGGTTCTAGGCGGGAGTTACACTGAGCAGTTCTTC.